The 12 T cell receptor beta chains below all came from one sample that was sequenced in a study of T-cell reconstitution after alpha-beta-depleted transplantation in children. Unique molecular identifiers were incorporated when the TCRbeta library was constructed. TCRdb analysed the PCR reads with MiXCR anew, one entry per CDR3 protein. The sample holds 200,000 to 250,000 distinct CDR3 sequences, about 9.2% seen once. Source: PBMCs from the stem cell graft donor, taken from the stem cell graft. These receptors were taken from a human donor who donated a stem cell graft to a child with acute lymphoblastic leukemia.

The chain uses TRBV10-3 and TRBJ1-4, with TRBD1 matching over 10 bases. The CDR3 is made up of 16 amino acids. V lost 3 bases and J lost 3; bases outside the gene matches: 4. Germline V gives CDR1 ENHRY, CDR2 SYGVKD. CDR3 in DNA: TGTGCCATCAGTGATGGGACAGGGGTCGCTAATGAAAAACTGTTTTTT. This codes for CAISDGTGVANEKLFF.

The rearrangement links TRBV29-1 to TRBJ2-5, with D tentatively TRBD1 (6 bases). There are 12 residues in the CDR3. The germline CDR1 and CDR2 sequences are SQVTM and ANQGSEA. V gave up 2 bases and J gave up 2 bases, with 6 bases separating them. In DNA, the CDR3 is TGCAGCGTTGAAACAGGGCAAGAGACCCAGTACTTC. Its protein product is CSVETGQETQYF.

This clonotype was observed a few times. V is TRBV11-1 and J is TRBJ2-1, with D unclear. Trimming cost V 2 bases and J 0 bases, with 17 bases left between them. CDR3 length equals 18 residues. Per germline, CDR1 SGHAT and CDR2 FQDESV (reference sequence). The CDR3 protein is CASSLPPWPEPSYNEQFF. The CDR3 DNA sequence: TGTGCCAGCAGCTTACCCCCCTGGCCCGAACCCTCCTACAATGAGCAGTTCTTC.

This chain links TRBV4-3 with TRBJ1-3; possibly TRBD1 for D (5 bases). The germline gives CDR1 LGHNA, CDR2 YSLEER. Trimming stripped 0 bases from V and 5 bases from J, with 14 bases between. The CDR3 is 16 amino acids. The CDR3 spells CASSQDRGYGRNTIYF. For the CDR3, the DNA is TGCGCCAGCAGCCAAGATCGGGGGTATGGACGAAACACCATATATTTT.

This clonotype turned up a few times. The chain couples TRBV5-1 to TRBJ1-1; a weak D match, TRBD1 (6 bases). The germline V gene has CDR1 SGHRS and CDR2 YFSETQ. The CDR3 covers 14 residues. V lost 2 bases, J lost 1 base, and 9 bases lay in between. CDR3 in amino acids: CASSFSQGNTEAFF. Written as DNA, the CDR3 is TGCGCCAGCAGCTTTTCACAGGGGAACACTGAAGCTTTCTTT.

This clonotype has at least ten counts. The chain has TRBV5-1 and TRBJ1-5; D gene unclear. V gave up 0 bases and J gave up 2 bases, with 12 bases separating them. CDR1 is SGHRS, CDR2 YFSETQ, per germline. The CDR3 runs to 16 residues. CDR3 region: CASSLGGTSGNQPQHF. The DNA for the CDR3 is TGCGCCAGCAGCTTGGGGGGAACCTCGGGCAATCAGCCCCAGCATTTT.

The chain has TRBV5-1 and TRBJ2-5; the D is unclear. The CDR3 extends over 15 amino acids. Trimming removed 3 bases at V and 2 bases at J, with 14 bases between. Looked up from germline, CDR1 is SGHRS and CDR2 is YFSETQ. The CDR3 protein is CASSSRGGNQETQYF. DNA for the CDR3: TGCGCCAGCAGCTCCAGAGGTGGGAATCAAGAGACCCAGTACTTC.

This clonotype was counted between two and nine times. This chain joins TRBV30 and TRBJ1-1; no definite D call. This CDR3 spans 13 amino acids. V lost 0 bases to trimming and J lost 4 bases, with 9 bases between them. CDR1 is GTSNPN and CDR2 is SVGIG in the germline V gene (reference sequence). As DNA, the CDR3 is TGTGCCTGGAGTGTACAAAAGAGCACTGAAGCTTTCTTT. Translating it yields CAWSVQKSTEAFF.

The gene calls are TRBV29-1 and TRBJ2-2, with 8 nucleotides matching TRBD1. Per the germline V gene, CDR1 is SQVTM and CDR2 is ANQGSEA. This CDR3 contains 13 residues. V dropped 7 bases and J dropped 6; count of bases not matched to a gene: 7. CDR3 amino acids: CSAGQGEAGELFF. As DNA, the CDR3 is TGCAGCGCCGGACAGGGTGAAGCCGGGGAGCTGTTTTTT.

The chain couples TRBV5-1 to TRBJ1-3; D gene ambiguous. V lost 3 bases and J 1 base, leaving 17 bases between the germline ends. The germline gives CDR1 SGHRS, CDR2 YFSETQ. The CDR3 has 17 amino acids. In DNA form, the CDR3 reads TGCGCCAGCAGCTCGAGCCCCACATACGGGTCTGGAAACACCATATATTTT. Its protein product is CASSSSPTYGSGNTIYF.

This clonotype has more than one count but fewer than ten. J is TRBJ2-1 and V is TRBV12-2; TRBD2, the table's D call, was not compared with the DNA. TRBV12-2 is annotated as a pseudogene. This CDR3 contains 18 residues. The DNA of the CDR3 is TGTGCAAGTCGCTTAGGTTGGCTAGCGGGGGGGCAGCGGAATGAGCAGTTCTTC. Protein: CASRLGWLAGGQRNEQFF.

This clonotype has a handful of counts. The genes are TRBV5-5 and TRBJ1-5, with D perhaps matching TRBD1 (5 bases). Trimming cost V 3 bases and J 3 bases, with 19 bases left between them. Germline V CDR1 and CDR2: SGHKS, YYEKEE (reference sequence). The CDR3 runs to 17 residues. CDR3 nucleotides: TGTGCCAGCAGCTCCGGAGCCAGGGTAGACGACAATCAGCCCCAGCATTTT. Residues: CASSSGARVDDNQPQHF.